A single sample is the source of the 23 T cell receptor beta chains below, sequenced in a study of cytomegalovirus exposure and HLA in healthy donors. The PCR employed 60 Vbeta primers together with 13 Jbeta primers. Sequenced by immunoSEQ multiplex PCR; TCRdb stores in-frame clones only, minus some. There are about 98,000 clones in the sample; about 81% occur only once, and about 1.5% lies in the top ten. Sequencing was carried out using PBMCs. Receptor source: a man in his forties or fifties in good health and CMV-seronegative.

The chain combines TRBV5-1 with TRBJ2-2; D unresolved. The V gene's germline CDR1 is SGHRS and CDR2 YFSETQ. V was trimmed by 3 bases and J by 4 bases, leaving 13 bases between them. This CDR3 contains 15 residues. The CDR3 protein is CASSSSHGRTGELFF. As DNA, the CDR3 is TGCGCCAGCAGCTCCTCTCACGGTCGCACCGGGGAGCTGTTTTTT.

The CDR3 DNA reads as TGCGCCAGCAGCCAAGAAAGACAGGCTTGGGATGAGCAGTTCTTC. Protein sequence: CASSQERQAWDEQFF. The chain carries TRBV4-1 and TRBJ2-1, with D tentatively TRBD1 (6 bases). The V and J ends lost 0 bases and 8 bases respectively, with 14 bases between them. The CDR3 extends over 15 amino acids. The germline V gene encodes CDR1 MGHRA and CDR2 YSYEKL.

J is TRBJ2-1 and V is TRBV6-6; D perhaps matches TRBD2 (5 bases). Trimming left V 7 bases short and J 2 bases short, with 15 bases between. Germline CDR1 MNHNY, CDR2 SVGAGI (reference sequence). This CDR3 comprises 15 residues. The CDR3 spells CASTSFPGAYNEQFF. The CDR3 nucleotides read TGTGCCAGCACCTCCTTCCCCGGGGCCTACAATGAGCAGTTCTTC.

The chain is built from TRBV13 and TRBJ2-1; 12 bases align to TRBD2. The CDR3 spans 16 residues. Looked up from germline, CDR1 is PRHDT and CDR2 is FYEKMQ (reference sequence). V trimming: 5 bases; J trimming: 4 bases; junction bases outside the gene matches: 6. Here the CDR3 DNA reads TGTGCCAGCAGCCTCACTAGCGGGGGGACATACAATGAGCAGTTCTTC. Translation: CASSLTSGGTYNEQFF.

The rearrangement uses TRBV5-1 and TRBJ2-1, with a weak D call TRBD2 (5 bases). V was clipped by 0 bases and J by 4 bases, with 17 bases between them. The CDR3 has 17 residues. Germline V gene sequence: CDR1 SGHRS, CDR2 YFSETQ. This CDR3 reads CASSLAPGGQTYNEQFF. The DNA for the CDR3 is TGCGCCAGCAGCTTGGCCCCAGGAGGCCAAACTTACAATGAGCAGTTCTTC.

This CDR3 reads CASSPRGGTDTQYF. CDR3 bases: TGTGCCAGCAGCCCCCGGGGGGGTACAGATACGCAGTATTTT. This chain joins TRBV7-8 and TRBJ2-3; 8 nucleotides match TRBD2. The CDR3 loop spans 14 amino acids. The ends lost 5 bases at V and 3 bases at J; junction bases unmatched: 4. Germline CDR1 is SGHVS and CDR2 is FQNEAQ.

This clone showed up just once. V gene TRBV10-3 combines with J gene TRBJ2-5; tentatively, D is TRBD1 (6 bases). CDR3 length: 16 amino acids. Looked up from germline, CDR1 is ENHRY and CDR2 is SYGVKD. Trimming removed 4 bases from V and 2 bases from J, with 17 bases in between. CDR3 protein: CAISGGHIRGQETQYF. CDR3 coding DNA: TGTGCCATCAGTGGGGGACATATAAGGGGGCAAGAGACCCAGTACTTC.

This sequence joins TRBV7-6 and TRBJ2-3; 12 nucleotides line up with TRBD2. CDR3 size: 18 residues. V lost 5 bases and J lost 5; bases outside the gene matches: 14. The germline V gene encodes CDR1 SGHVS and CDR2 FNYEAQ. CDR3 sequence: CASSLHPSSGGAGDTQYF. CDR3 bases: TGTGCCAGCAGCCTCCACCCATCTAGCGGGGGGGCGGGAGATACGCAGTATTTT.

This clone has a single count. The chain recombines TRBV5-4 with TRBJ2-2; 12 positions agree with TRBD2. CDR1 and CDR2 from the germline V gene are SGHNT and YYREEE (reference sequence). V dropped 3 bases and J dropped 7; count of bases not matched to a gene: 4. This CDR3 has 15 amino acids. DNA of the CDR3: TGTGCCAGCAGCTACCGACTAGCGGGGGTCGGGGAGCTGTTTTTT. It is translated as CASSYRLAGVGELFF.

CDR3 nucleotide sequence: TGCAGCGTTGAAGATAAGCTGAACACTGAAGCTTTCTTT. Translating gives CSVEDKLNTEAFF. V and J are TRBV29-1 and TRBJ1-1, with D hard to call. The CDR3 loop spans 13 amino acids. The germline V and J ends were trimmed by 0 bases and 0 bases, with 5 bases remaining between them. CDR1 and CDR2 (germline): SQVTM, ANQGSEA.

The rearrangement links TRBV7-7 to TRBJ2-3; D is unresolved. The germline CDR1 and CDR2 sequences are SSHAT and FNYEAQ (reference sequence). The CDR3 totals 13 residues. With 5 bases removed from V and 5 bases from J, the gap between germline ends came to 11 bases. CDR3 amino acids: CASSPMGVDTQYF. In DNA, the CDR3 is TGTGCCAGCAGCCCTATGGGCGTAGATACGCAGTATTTT. Supplemented by reference TRBV7-7 and TRBJ2-3, the full variable domain reads GAGVSQSPRYKVTKRGQDVTLRCDPISSHATLYWYQQALGQGPEFLTYFNYEAQPDKSGLPSDRFSAERPEGSISTLTIQRTEQRDSAMYRCASSPMGVDTQYFGPGTRLTVL.

A few counts support this clone. This chain links TRBV7-8 with TRBJ1-5; D may be TRBD1 (5 bases). Trimming took 1 base from V and 0 from J, leaving 19 bases between them. Germline CDR1 and CDR2: SGHVS and FQNEAQ. This CDR3 comprises 19 residues. CDR3 amino acids: CASSLVGFRVLTSNQPQHF. The CDR3 nucleotides read TGTGCCAGCAGCTTAGTCGGCTTCAGGGTATTGACTAGCAATCAGCCCCAGCATTTT.

The gene calls are TRBV28 and TRBJ2-5; 8 nucleotides match TRBD1. The CDR3 is 16 amino acids. Trimming took 5 bases from V and 5 from J; bases not matched to a gene: 13. Germline assignment: CDR1 MDHEN and CDR2 SYDVKM. CDR3: CASSTDRVTFQETQYF. In DNA, the CDR3 is TGTGCCAGCAGTACGGACAGGGTCACTTTCCAGGAGACCCAGTACTTC.

The chain links TRBV15 to TRBJ2-6; D not certain. The CDR3 is made up of 13 amino acids. Germline loops: CDR1 LNHNV, CDR2 YYDKDF (reference sequence). The germline V and J ends were trimmed by 5 bases and 2 bases, with 4 bases remaining between them. The CDR3 DNA is TGTGCCACCAGCGGCCCTGGGGCCAACGTCCTGACTTTC. Protein product: CATSGPGANVLTF. Drawing the rest from reference TRBV15 and TRBJ2-6, the complete variable domain is DAMVIQNPRYQVTQFGKPVTLSCSQTLNHNVMYWYQQKSSQAPKLLFHYYDKDFNNEADTPDNFQSRRPNTSFCFLDIRSPGLGDTAMYLCATSGPGANVLTFGAGSRLTVL.

The rearrangement links TRBV6-5 to TRBJ2-7; TRBD1 matches 8 bases. This CDR3 is 13 amino acids long. Germline V lookup: CDR1 MNHEY, CDR2 SVGAGI. The junction had 5 bases not matched to a gene; V was cut back by 7 bases and J by 3 bases. The CDR3: CASTRGQDYEQYF. The CDR3 DNA is TGTGCCAGCACCCGGGGACAGGACTACGAGCAGTACTTC.

The chain recombines TRBV19 with TRBJ2-6, with 8 positions matching TRBD1. V shed 7 bases and J 7 bases; nucleotides not matched to a gene: 3. The CDR3 length is 13 residues. Germline loops: CDR1 LNHDA, CDR2 SQIVND (reference sequence). The CDR3 spells CASNGQGANVLTF. The CDR3 DNA reads as TGTGCCAGTAATGGACAGGGAGCCAACGTCCTGACTTTC.

V usage is TRBV7-6 and J usage is TRBJ1-3; no clear D. V was cut by 7 bases and J by 1 base, with 14 bases left in between. This CDR3 is built from 15 residues. The germline gives CDR1 SGHVS, CDR2 FNYEAQ. Here the CDR3 reads CASTPWGVSGNTIYF. DNA for the CDR3: TGTGCCAGCACTCCTTGGGGAGTATCTGGAAACACCATATATTTT.

This chain uses TRBV10-1 with TRBJ1-1, with D uncertain. The germline gives CDR1 WNHNN, CDR2 SYGVQD (reference sequence). This CDR3 contains 13 residues. Trimming shortened V by 6 bases and J by 6 bases, and 14 bases separated the two germline ends. As DNA, the CDR3 is TGCGCCAGCAGCGCCGGGGTCGCTTCTGAAGCTTTCTTT. It codes for CASSAGVASEAFF.

The chain recombines TRBV30 with TRBJ1-6, with D uncertain. Germline V gene lookup returns CDR1 GTSNPN and CDR2 SVGIG (reference sequence). The length of the CDR3 is 16 residues. The V end was cut by 4 bases, the J end by 3 bases, with 16 bases between. CDR3 coding DNA: TGTGCCTGGAAGACGGCGTACAGAGACTATAATTCACCCCTCCACTTT. It yields the protein CAWKTAYRDYNSPLHF.

V is TRBV5-1 and J is TRBJ2-7; tentative D call: TRBD1 (6 bases). Germline CDR1 SGHRS, CDR2 YFSETQ. The CDR3 sequence is 17 residues long. V was clipped by 0 bases and J by 0 bases, with 16 bases between them. The CDR3 bases are TGCGCCAGCAGCTTGGCCGCCCCCCAGGGGAGCTCCTACGAGCAGTACTTC. It is translated as CASSLAAPQGSSYEQYF.

The chain combines TRBV5-6 with TRBJ1-5; the match to TRBD1 covers 9 bases. The CDR3 is 15 amino acids. The V and J ends lost 4 bases and 4 bases, in that order; junction bases with no gene match: 6. CDR1 SGHDT and CDR2 YYEEEE come from the germline V gene. The CDR3 sequence is CASSRAGTGNQPQHF. For the CDR3, the DNA is TGTGCCAGCAGCCGAGCCGGGACAGGGAATCAGCCCCAGCATTTT.

This clone was detected only a few times. The chain joins TRBV9 to TRBJ1-2, with a weak D call TRBD1 (5 bases). Germline V gene sequence: CDR1 SGDLS, CDR2 YYNGEE. The CDR3 extends over 11 amino acids. V was trimmed by 5 bases and J by 4 bases, leaving 6 bases between them. CDR3 sequence (DNA): TGTGCCAGCAGGGACATCTATGGCTACACCTTC. Translated: CASRDIYGYTF.

V usage is TRBV14 and J usage is TRBJ1-1; D not certain. Per germline, CDR1 SGHDN and CDR2 FVKESK. This CDR3 region has 13 residues. V lost 1 base and J 7 bases, leaving 10 bases between the germline ends. The CDR3 reads CASSQGGGREAFF. In DNA, the CDR3 is TGTGCCAGCAGCCAAGGAGGTGGCCGTGAAGCTTTCTTT.